The clone carrying this T cell receptor (beta chain) has only one observation. Its cognate antigen is unknown. The record originates from a study of Ad26.COV2.S vaccination and SARS-CoV-2 variants. Using immunoSEQ multiplex PCR, the repertoire was profiled, and TCRdb retains in-frame clones only, with some absent. The data hold about 680,000 clones, with roughly 90% observed a single time. The treatment here: 15 to 20 received Ad26.COV2.S at low or high dose, single or two shots; about 5 received placebo; per-sample allocation not given. Following the first vaccine or placebo injection, samples were taken on day 63. Boston hosted the donor, who was an adult aged 18-55 years. Spike of the Wuhan-strain SARS-CoV-2 was expressed by an Ad26 vector, which formed the vaccine. The study's findings and limits: While placebo recipients had lower spike-specific TCR breadth, vaccine recipients had more. Spike-specific CD8+ and CD4+ T cell responses reportedly showed substantial breadth after vaccination.

Between the trimmed V and J ends, which lost 0 bases and 9 bases, there was a span of 14 bases. Germline CDR1 reads GTSNPN; CDR2 reads SVGIG (reference sequence). The CDR3 length is 13 residues. V usage is TRBV30 and J usage is TRBJ1-2; weak D call: TRBD1 (6 bases). Material: peripheral blood, obtained in a trial of Ad26.COV2.S vaccine versus placebo. This TCR derives from a person aged 18-65 years who received the Ad26.COV2.S COVID-19 vaccine or a placebo. CDR3 loop: CAWSVSGVGRYTF. CDR3 nucleotide sequence: TGTGCCTGGAGTGTATCAGGGGTAGGCCGCTACACCTTC. The entire variable domain, with the rest obtained from reference TRBV30 and TRBJ1-2, is as follows: SQTIHQWPATLVQPVGSPLSLECTVEGTSNPNLYWYRQAAGRGLQLLFYSVGIGQISSEVPQNLSASRPQDRQFILSSKKLLLSDSGFYLCAWSVSGVGRYTFGSGTRLTVV.